A single sample gave rise to the 14 T cell receptor beta chains below, sequenced in a study of T cell responses to AZD1222 COVID-19 vaccine. The assay was immunoSEQ multiplex PCR, and TCRdb's table has in-frame clones only and misses some. The data contain around 130,000 clones, 70% to 90% of them seen just once; the ten biggest clones take up over 9%. This specimen was peripheral blood, taken 28 days after the second AZD1222 dose. The origin of the receptors is an adult who received the AZD1222 COVID-19 vaccine.

The J gene is TRBJ2-7, the V gene TRBV6-2 or TRBV6-3; TRBD1 might be the D (6 bases). V gave up 6 bases and J gave up 12 bases, with 24 bases separating them. This CDR3 region has 14 residues. Germline CDR1 MNHEY, CDR2 SVGEGT. As DNA, the CDR3 is TGTGCCAGCAGCCCTGGACAGCGCGGTGGCAGGCGGTACTTC. Translation gives CASSPGQRGGRRYF.

Of note for this clone: Other DNA sequences in the sample encode the same CDR3. V gene TRBV12-3 or TRBV12-4 combines with J gene TRBJ1-5; D remains unclear. The CDR3 is made up of 12 amino acids. V was trimmed by 4 bases and J by 3 bases, leaving 4 bases between them. Written as DNA, the CDR3 is TGTGCCAGCAGTTCTCCCAATCAGCCCCAGCATTTT. Its translation is CASSSPNQPQHF.

V and J are TRBV30 and TRBJ1-1; D is ambiguous. Trimming left V 0 bases short and J 7 bases short, with 9 bases between. Per germline, CDR1 GTSNPN and CDR2 SVGIG (reference sequence). The CDR3 runs to 12 residues. DNA for the CDR3: TGTGCCTGGAGTGTACGCGGCGTTGAAGCTTTCTTT. Amino acid sequence: CAWSVRGVEAFF.

The chain couples TRBV18 to TRBJ1-5, with a tentative D call TRBD1 (6 bases). This CDR3 has 16 amino acids. V gave up 0 bases and J gave up 6 bases, with 15 bases separating them. Germline CDR1 KGHSH, CDR2 LQKENI. The CDR3 is CASSPPSGGGGQPQHF. The CDR3 nucleotides read TGTGCCAGCTCACCACCGTCCGGGGGCGGGGGTCAGCCCCAGCATTTT.

V is TRBV9 and J is TRBJ2-5; tentative D call: TRBD2 (5 bases). Germline assignment: CDR1 SGDLS and CDR2 YYNGEE. V lost 1 base to trimming and J lost 1 base, with 11 bases between them. CDR3 length equals 15 residues. The CDR3 DNA follows: TGTGCCAGCAGCGTACGGGGTACGCCCCAAGAGACCCAGTACTTC. This gives the protein CASSVRGTPQETQYF.

This clone was observed a few times. Here the CDR3 DNA reads TGTGCCAGCTCGCCCGGACTAGCGGATCACCGCGACGAGCAGTACTTC. It is translated as CASSPGLADHRDEQYF. J is TRBJ2-7 and V is TRBV18; the match to TRBD2 covers 10 bases. The germline gives CDR1 KGHSH, CDR2 LQKENI. The J segment lost 5 bases and the V segment lost 6 bases, leaving 13 bases of the junction unmatched. There are 16 residues in the CDR3. The variable domain in full, completed from reference TRBV18 and TRBJ2-7, reads NAGVMQNPRHLVRRRGQEARLRCSPMKGHSHVYWYRQLPEEGLKFMVYLQKENIIDESGMPKERFSAEFPKEGPSILRIQQVVRGDSAAYFCASSPGLADHRDEQYFGPGTRLTVT.

This clone was seen only once. V and J are TRBV19 and TRBJ1-5; 8 bases match TRBD1. The ends lost 6 bases at V and 6 bases at J; junction bases unmatched: 13. CDR1 LNHDA and CDR2 SQIVND come from the germline V gene (reference sequence). The length of the CDR3 is 16 residues. CDR3 region: CASRPTRRGPLQPQHF. The CDR3 DNA sequence: TGTGCCAGTAGACCGACCCGCAGGGGGCCCCTTCAGCCCCAGCATTTT.

This clone was seen a handful of times. The rearrangement links TRBV9 to TRBJ1-6; D call uncertain. Germline V CDR1 and CDR2: SGDLS, YYNGEE. V was cut by 4 bases and J by 2 bases, with 13 bases left in between. CDR3 size: 16 residues. The DNA for the CDR3 is TGTGCCAGCAGCCCCCGTGAAGGGACCTATAATTCACCCCTCCACTTT. It codes for CASSPREGTYNSPLHF.

This clone has at least ten counts. V and J are TRBV5-1 and TRBJ1-4, with D perhaps TRBD1 (5 bases). Germline CDR1 SGHRS, CDR2 YFSETQ. The CDR3 extends over 14 amino acids. V lost 7 bases to trimming and J lost 6 bases, with 16 bases between them. The CDR3, as DNA: TGCGCCAGCCATTCGGGGGGAAGGGATGAAAAACTGTTTTTT. Translating gives CASHSGGRDEKLFF.

V gene TRBV28 combines with J gene TRBJ1-1; D ambiguous. The V gene lost 6 bases and the J gene lost 3 bases, with 17 bases spanning the gap. Germline CDR1 and CDR2: MDHEN and SYDVKM. The CDR3 spans 15 residues. The CDR3 is CASRSLAGSYTEAFF. CDR3 nucleotides: TGTGCCAGCAGATCCTTAGCCGGCTCCTACACTGAAGCTTTCTTT.

This clone has only a few counts. The chain has TRBV7-9 and TRBJ2-2; no clear D. Germline values: CDR1 SEHNR, CDR2 FQNEAQ (reference sequence). There are 14 residues in the CDR3. V was trimmed by 4 bases and J by 7 bases, leaving 13 bases between them. The CDR3 DNA reads as TGTGCCAGCAGCTCCACGGGCCCTTACGGGGAGCTGTTTTTT. Its translation: CASSSTGPYGELFF.

The chain uses TRBV7-7 and TRBJ2-2; 7 bases are a match to TRBD1. Germline-derived CDR1 and CDR2 are SSHAT and FNYEAQ (reference sequence). The CDR3 runs 15 residues. V gave up 4 bases and J gave up 1 base; unmatched junction bases: 3. The CDR3 loop is CASSSGQWNTGELFF. CDR3 coding DNA: TGTGCCAGCAGCTCGGGACAGTGGAACACCGGGGAGCTGTTTTTT.

V and J are TRBV6-5 and TRBJ2-2, with D perhaps given as TRBD1 or TRBD2 (5 bases each). The CDR3 loop spans 14 amino acids. Trimming removed 0 bases from V and 5 bases from J, with 7 bases in between. Germline V gene data show CDR1 as MNHEY and CDR2 as SVGAGI. Here the CDR3 reads CASSYSWGTGELFF. The CDR3 DNA is TGTGCCAGCAGTTACTCTTGGGGGACCGGGGAGCTGTTTTTT.

This clone occurred once. The chain combines TRBV10-1 with TRBJ1-2; TRBD1 aligns across 7 bases. V was pared by 5 bases and J by 6 bases, with 6 bases of the junction left unmatched. The CDR3 covers 13 residues. CDR1 and CDR2 from the germline V gene are WNHNN and SYGVQD (reference sequence). Here the CDR3 DNA reads TGCGCCAGCAGTATGACAGGGAACGATGGCTACACCTTC. Translating it yields CASSMTGNDGYTF.